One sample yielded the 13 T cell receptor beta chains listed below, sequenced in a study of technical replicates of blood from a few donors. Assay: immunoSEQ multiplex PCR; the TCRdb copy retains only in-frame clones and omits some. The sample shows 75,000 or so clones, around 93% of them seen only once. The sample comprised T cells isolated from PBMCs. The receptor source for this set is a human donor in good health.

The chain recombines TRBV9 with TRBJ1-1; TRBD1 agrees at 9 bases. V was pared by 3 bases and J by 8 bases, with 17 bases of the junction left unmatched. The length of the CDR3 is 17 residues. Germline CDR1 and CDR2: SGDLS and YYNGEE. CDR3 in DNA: TGTGCCAGCAGCGACAGGACAGGGGTGGACTCGAGCCAAGAAGCTTTCTTT. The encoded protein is CASSDRTGVDSSQEAFF.

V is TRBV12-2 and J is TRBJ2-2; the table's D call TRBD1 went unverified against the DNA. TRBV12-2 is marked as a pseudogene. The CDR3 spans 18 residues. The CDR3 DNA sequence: TGTGCAAGTCGCCCTATGGGGTTGGTGGGACAGAACACCGGGGAGCTGTTTTTT. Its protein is CASRPMGLVGQNTGELFF.

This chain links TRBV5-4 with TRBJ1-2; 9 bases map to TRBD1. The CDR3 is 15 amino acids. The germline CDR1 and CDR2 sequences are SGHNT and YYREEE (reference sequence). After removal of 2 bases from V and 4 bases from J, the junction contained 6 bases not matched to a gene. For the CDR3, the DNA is TGTGCCAGCAGCTTTTGGGACAGGGACTCCTATGGCTACACCTTC. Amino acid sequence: CASSFWDRDSYGYTF. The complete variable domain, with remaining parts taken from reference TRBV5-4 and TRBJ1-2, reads ETGVTQSPTHLIKTRGQQVTLRCSSQSGHNTVSWYQQALGQGPQFIFQYYREEENGRGNFPPRFSGLQFPNYSSELNVNALELDDSALYLCASSFWDRDSYGYTFGSGTRLTVV.

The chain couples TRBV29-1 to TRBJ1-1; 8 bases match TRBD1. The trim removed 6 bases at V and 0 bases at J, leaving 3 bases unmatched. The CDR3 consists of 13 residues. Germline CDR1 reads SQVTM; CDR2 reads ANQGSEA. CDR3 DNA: TGCAGCGTCCCGGACAGGGTGAACACTGAAGCTTTCTTT. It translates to CSVPDRVNTEAFF. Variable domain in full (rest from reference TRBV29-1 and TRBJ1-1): SAVISQKPSRDICQRGTSLTIQCQVDSQVTMMFWYRQQPGQSLTLIATANQGSEATYESGFVIDKFPISRPNLTFSTLTVSNMSPEDSSIYLCSVPDRVNTEAFFGQGTRLTVV.

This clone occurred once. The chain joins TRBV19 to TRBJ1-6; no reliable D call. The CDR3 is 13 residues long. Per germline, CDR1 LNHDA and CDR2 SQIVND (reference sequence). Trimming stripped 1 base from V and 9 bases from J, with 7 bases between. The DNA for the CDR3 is TGTGCCAGTAGTATAGGGGAGATTTCACCCCTCCACTTT. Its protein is CASSIGEISPLHF.

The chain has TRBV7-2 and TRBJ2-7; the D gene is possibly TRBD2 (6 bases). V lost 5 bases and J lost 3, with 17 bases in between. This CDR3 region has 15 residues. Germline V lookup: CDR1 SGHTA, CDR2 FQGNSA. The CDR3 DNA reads TGTGCCAGCAGCCTCGTAGGAGGGCAGAACTACGAGCAGTACTTC. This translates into CASSLVGGQNYEQYF.

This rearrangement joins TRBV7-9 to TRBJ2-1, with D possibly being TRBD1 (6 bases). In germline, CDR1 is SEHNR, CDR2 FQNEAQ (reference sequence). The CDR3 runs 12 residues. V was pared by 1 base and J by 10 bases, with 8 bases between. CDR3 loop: CASSLVQGEQFF. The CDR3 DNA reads TGTGCCAGCAGCTTAGTGCAGGGGGAGCAGTTCTTC.

Written as DNA, the CDR3 is TGTGCCAGCAGTGATTCCCTCAGGGGATACGACTATGGCTACACCTTC. Protein: CASSDSLRGYDYGYTF. The V gene is TRBV6-1, the J gene TRBJ1-2; D may be TRBD1 (6 bases). The V gene's germline CDR1 is MNHNS and CDR2 SASEGT. V lost 3 bases, J lost 3 bases, and 17 bases lay in between. The length of the CDR3 is 16 residues.

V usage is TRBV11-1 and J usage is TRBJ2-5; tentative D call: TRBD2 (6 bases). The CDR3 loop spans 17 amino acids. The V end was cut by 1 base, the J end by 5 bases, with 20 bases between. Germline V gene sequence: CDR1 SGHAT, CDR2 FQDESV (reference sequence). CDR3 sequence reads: CASSLGGGPDNSETQYF. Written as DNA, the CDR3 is TGTGCCAGCAGCTTAGGAGGAGGGCCAGACAATTCGGAGACCCAGTACTTC.

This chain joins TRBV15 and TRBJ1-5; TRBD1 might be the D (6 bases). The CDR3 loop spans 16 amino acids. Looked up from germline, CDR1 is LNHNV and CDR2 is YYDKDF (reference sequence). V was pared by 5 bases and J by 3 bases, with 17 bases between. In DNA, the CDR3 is TGTGCCACCAGCGGATCCCTTCGGACAGTCAATCAGCCCCAGCATTTT. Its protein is CATSGSLRTVNQPQHF.

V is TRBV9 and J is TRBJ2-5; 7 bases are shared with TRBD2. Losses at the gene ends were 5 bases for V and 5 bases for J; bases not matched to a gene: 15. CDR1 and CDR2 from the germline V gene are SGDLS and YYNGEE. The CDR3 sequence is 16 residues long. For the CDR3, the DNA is TGTGCCAGCAGTCCTTATACCGGAAGCGGGGTTGAGACCCAGTACTTC. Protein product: CASSPYTGSGVETQYF. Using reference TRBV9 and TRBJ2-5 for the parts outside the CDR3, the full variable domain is DSGVTQTPKHLITATGQRVTLRCSPRSGDLSVYWYQQSLDQGLQFLIQYYNGEERAKGNILERFSAQQFPDLHSELNLSSLELGDSALYFCASSPYTGSGVETQYFGPGTRLLVL.

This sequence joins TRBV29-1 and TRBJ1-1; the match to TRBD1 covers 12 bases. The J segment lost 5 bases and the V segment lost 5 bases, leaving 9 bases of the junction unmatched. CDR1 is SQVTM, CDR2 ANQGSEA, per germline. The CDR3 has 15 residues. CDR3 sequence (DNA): TGCAGCGTTCTACAAAGGGGACAGGGGGCTACTGAAGCTTTCTTT. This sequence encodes CSVLQRGQGATEAFF. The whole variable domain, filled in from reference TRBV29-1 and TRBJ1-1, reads SAVISQKPSRDICQRGTSLTIQCQVDSQVTMMFWYRQQPGQSLTLIATANQGSEATYESGFVIDKFPISRPNLTFSTLTVSNMSPEDSSIYLCSVLQRGQGATEAFFGQGTRLTVV.

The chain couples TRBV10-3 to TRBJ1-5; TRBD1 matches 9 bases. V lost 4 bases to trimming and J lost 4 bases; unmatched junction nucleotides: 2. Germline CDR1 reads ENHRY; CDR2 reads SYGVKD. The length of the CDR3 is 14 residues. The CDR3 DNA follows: TGTGCCATCAGTGGGACAGGGGAGAATCAGCCCCAGCATTTT. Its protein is CAISGTGENQPQHF.